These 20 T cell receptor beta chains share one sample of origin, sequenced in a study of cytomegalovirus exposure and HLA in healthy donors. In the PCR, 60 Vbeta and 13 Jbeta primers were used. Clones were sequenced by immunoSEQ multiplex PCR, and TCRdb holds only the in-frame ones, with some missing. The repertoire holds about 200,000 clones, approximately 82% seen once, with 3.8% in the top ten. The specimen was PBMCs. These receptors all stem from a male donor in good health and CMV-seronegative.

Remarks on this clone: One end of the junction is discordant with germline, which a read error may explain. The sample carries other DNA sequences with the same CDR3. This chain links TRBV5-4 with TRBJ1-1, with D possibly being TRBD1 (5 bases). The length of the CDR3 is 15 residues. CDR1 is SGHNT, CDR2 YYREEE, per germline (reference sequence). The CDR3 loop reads CASSWGNQGDTEAFF. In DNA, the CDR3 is TGTGCCAGCAGCTGGGGAAATCAGGGTGACACTGAGGCTTTCTTT. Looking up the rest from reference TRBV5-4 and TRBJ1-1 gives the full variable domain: ETGVTQSPTHLIKTRGQQVTLRCSSQSGHNTVSWYQQALGQGPQFIFQYYREEENGRGNFPPRFSGLQFPNYSSELNVNALELDDSALYLCASSWGNQGDTEAFFGQGTRLTVV.

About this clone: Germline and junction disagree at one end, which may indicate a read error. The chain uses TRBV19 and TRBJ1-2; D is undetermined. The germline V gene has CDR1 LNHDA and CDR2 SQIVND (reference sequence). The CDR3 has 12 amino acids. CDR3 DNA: TGTGCCAGTAGTATGGCAGGACTAAATTTTTACTTC. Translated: CASSMAGLNFYF.

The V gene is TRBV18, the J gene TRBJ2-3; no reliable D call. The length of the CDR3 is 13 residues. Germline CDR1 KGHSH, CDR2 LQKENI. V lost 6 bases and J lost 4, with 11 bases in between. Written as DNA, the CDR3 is TGTGCCAGCTCCCCTAACCTGGCAGATACGCAGTATTTT. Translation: CASSPNLADTQYF.

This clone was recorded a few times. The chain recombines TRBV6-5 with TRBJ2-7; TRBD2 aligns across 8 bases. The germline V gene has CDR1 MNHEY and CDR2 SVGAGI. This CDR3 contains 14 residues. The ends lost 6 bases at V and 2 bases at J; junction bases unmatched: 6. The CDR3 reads CASRAGVGAYEQYF. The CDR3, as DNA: TGTGCCAGCAGAGCGGGAGTGGGCGCCTACGAGCAGTACTTC.

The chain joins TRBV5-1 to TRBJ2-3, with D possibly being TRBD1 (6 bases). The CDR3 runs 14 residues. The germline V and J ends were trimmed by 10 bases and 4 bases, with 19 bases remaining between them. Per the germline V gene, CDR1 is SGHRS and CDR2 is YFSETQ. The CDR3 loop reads CASGRAGVSDTQYF. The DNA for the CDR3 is TGCGCCTCGGGAAGGGCAGGGGTATCAGATACGCAGTATTTT.

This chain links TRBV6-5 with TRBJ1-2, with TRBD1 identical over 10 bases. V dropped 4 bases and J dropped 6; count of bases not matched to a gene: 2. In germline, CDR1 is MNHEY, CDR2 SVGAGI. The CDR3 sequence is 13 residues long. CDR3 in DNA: TGTGCCAGCAGTTCCGGGACAGGGGATGGCTACACCTTC. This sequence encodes CASSSGTGDGYTF.

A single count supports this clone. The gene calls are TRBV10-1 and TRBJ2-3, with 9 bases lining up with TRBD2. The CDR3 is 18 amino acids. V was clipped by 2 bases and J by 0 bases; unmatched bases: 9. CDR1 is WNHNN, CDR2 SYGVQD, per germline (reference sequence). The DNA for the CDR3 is TGCGCCAGCAGTGAGCCGAGGGCTACTAGCGGGAGCACAGATACGCAGTATTTT. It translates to CASSEPRATSGSTDTQYF.

This CDR3 is CASSPRHGQGSYEQYF. The CDR3 DNA reads TGTGCCAGCAGTCCTCGCCACGGACAGGGGTCCTACGAGCAGTACTTC. The V call is TRBV28, the J call TRBJ2-7, with TRBD1 matching 9 bases. V gave up 5 bases and J gave up 1 base; unmatched junction bases: 9. Germline CDR1 and CDR2: MDHEN and SYDVKM. This CDR3 comprises 16 residues.

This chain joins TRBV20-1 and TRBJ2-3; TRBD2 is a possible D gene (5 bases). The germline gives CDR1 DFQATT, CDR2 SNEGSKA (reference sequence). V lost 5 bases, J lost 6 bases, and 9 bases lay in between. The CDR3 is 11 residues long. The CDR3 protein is CSALLVDTQYF. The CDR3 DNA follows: TGCAGTGCTTTACTAGTGGATACGCAGTATTTT.

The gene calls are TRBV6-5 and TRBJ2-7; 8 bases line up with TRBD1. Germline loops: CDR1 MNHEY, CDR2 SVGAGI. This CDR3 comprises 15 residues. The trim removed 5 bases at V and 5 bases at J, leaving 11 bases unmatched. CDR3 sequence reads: CASSRDRSLPNEQYF. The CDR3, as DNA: TGTGCCAGCAGTCGGGACAGGTCCCTTCCCAACGAGCAGTACTTC.

DNA of the CDR3: TGTGCCAGCAGCGTAGTCCCCCGACTAGCGGGAGTATCCGGGGAGCTGTTTTTT. It translates to CASSVVPRLAGVSGELFF. The chain is built from TRBV9 and TRBJ2-2; 12 bases match TRBD2. This CDR3 has 18 residues. V lost 0 bases to trimming and J lost 6 bases; unmatched junction nucleotides: 9. Germline V CDR1 and CDR2: SGDLS, YYNGEE.

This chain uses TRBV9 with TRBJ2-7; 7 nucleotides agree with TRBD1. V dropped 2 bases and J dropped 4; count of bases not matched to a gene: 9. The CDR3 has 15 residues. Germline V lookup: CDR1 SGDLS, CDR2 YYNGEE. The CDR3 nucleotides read TGTGCCAGCAGCGTCACAGGGACAGTTACTTACGAGCAGTACTTC. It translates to CASSVTGTVTYEQYF.

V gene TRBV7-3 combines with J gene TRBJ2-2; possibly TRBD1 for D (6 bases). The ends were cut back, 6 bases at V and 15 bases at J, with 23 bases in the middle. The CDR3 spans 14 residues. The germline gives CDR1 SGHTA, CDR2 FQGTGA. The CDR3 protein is CASSPDSRNGEVFF. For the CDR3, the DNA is TGTGCCAGCAGTCCGGACAGTAGGAACGGCGAGGTGTTTTTT.

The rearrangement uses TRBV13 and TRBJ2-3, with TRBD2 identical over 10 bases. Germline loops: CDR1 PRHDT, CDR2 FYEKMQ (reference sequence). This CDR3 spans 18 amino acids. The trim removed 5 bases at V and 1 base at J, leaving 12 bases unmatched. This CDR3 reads CASSQDRALAGGTDTQYF. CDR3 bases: TGTGCCAGCAGCCAGGACAGGGCTCTAGCGGGAGGCACAGATACGCAGTATTTT.

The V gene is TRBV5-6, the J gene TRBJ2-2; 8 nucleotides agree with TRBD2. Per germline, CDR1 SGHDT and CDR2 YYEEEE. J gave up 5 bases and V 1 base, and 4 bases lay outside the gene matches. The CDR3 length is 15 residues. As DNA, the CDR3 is TGTGCCAGCAGCTTGCCTAGCGGGTCGACCGGGGAGCTGTTTTTT. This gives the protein CASSLPSGSTGELFF.

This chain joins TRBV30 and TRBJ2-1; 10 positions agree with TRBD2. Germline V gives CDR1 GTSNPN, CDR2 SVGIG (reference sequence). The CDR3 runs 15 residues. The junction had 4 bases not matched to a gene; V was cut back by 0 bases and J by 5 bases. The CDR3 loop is CAWSVGTSANNEQFF. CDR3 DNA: TGTGCCTGGAGTGTAGGGACTAGCGCGAACAATGAGCAGTTCTTC.

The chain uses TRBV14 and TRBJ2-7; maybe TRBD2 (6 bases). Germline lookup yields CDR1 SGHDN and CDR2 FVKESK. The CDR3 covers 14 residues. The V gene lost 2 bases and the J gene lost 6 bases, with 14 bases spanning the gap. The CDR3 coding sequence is TGTGCCAGCAGCCAACAAAGGGGACTCACCGAGCAGTACTTC. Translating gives CASSQQRGLTEQYF.

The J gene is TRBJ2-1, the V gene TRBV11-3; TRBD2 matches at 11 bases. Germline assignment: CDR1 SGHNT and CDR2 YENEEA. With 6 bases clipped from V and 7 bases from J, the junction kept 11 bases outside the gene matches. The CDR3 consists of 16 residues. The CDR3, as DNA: TGTGCCAGCAGGAACCTGGGACTAGCGGAGACTAATGAGCAGTTCTTC. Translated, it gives CASRNLGLAETNEQFF.

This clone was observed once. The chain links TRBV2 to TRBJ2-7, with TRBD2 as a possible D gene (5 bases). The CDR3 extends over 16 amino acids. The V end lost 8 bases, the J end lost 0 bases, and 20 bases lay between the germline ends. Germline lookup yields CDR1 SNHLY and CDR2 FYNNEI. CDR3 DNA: TGTGCCAGCCGCCCCTTTGAGGGCGCGAGCTCCTACGAGCAGTACTTC. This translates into CASRPFEGASSYEQYF.

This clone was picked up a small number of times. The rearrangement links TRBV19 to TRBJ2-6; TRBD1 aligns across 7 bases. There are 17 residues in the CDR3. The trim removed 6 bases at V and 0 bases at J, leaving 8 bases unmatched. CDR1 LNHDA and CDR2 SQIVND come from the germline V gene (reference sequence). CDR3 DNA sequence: TGTGCCAGTAGACTAGGGGGCGCGGGCTCTGGGGCCAACGTCCTGACTTTC. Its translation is CASRLGGAGSGANVLTF. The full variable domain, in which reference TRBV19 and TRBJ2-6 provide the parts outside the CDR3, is DGGITQSPKYLFRKEGQNVTLSCEQNLNHDAMYWYRQDPGQGLRLIYYSQIVNDFQKGDIAEGYSVSREKKESFPLTVTSAQKNPTAFYLCASRLGGAGSGANVLTFGAGSRLTVL.